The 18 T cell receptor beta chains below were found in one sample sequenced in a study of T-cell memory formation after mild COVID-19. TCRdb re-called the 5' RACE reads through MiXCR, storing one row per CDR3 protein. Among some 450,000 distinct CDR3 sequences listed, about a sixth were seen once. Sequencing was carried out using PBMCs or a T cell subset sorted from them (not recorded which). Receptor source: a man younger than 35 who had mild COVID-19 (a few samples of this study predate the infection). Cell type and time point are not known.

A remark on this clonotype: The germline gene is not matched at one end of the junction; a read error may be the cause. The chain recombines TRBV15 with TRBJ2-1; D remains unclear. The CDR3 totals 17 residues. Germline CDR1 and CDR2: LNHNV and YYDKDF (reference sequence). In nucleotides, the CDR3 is TGTGCCACCAGCCGAGACCAGGACCTTTCGGCTTACAATGAGCAGTTCTTC. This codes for CATSRDQDLSAYNEQFF.

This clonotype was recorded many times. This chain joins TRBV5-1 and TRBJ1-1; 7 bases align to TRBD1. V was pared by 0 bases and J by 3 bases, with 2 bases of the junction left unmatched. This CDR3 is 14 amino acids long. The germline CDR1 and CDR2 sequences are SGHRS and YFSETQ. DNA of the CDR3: TGCGCCAGCAGCTTGGGGACAGGTTACACTGAAGCTTTCTTT. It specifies CASSLGTGYTEAFF.

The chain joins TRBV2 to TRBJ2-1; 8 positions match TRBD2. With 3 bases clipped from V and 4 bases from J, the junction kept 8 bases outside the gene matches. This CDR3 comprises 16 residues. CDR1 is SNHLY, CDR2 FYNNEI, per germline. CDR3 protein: CASSDSSGGDYNEQFF. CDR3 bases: TGTGCCAGCAGTGATTCCAGCGGGGGAGATTACAATGAGCAGTTCTTC.

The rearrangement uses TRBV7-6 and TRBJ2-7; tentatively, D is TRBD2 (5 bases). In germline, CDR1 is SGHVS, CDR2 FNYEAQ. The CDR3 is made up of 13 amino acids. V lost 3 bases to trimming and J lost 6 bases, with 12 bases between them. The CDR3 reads CASSFREAGEQYF. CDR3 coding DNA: TGTGCCAGCAGCTTCCGGGAAGCCGGCGAGCAGTACTTC.

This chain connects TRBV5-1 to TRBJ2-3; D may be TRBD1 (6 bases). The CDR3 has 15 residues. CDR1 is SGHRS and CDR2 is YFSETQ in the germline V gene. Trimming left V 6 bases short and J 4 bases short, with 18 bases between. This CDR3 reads CASKGGPQSADTQYF. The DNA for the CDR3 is TGCGCCAGCAAAGGGGGTCCCCAGTCGGCAGATACGCAGTATTTT.

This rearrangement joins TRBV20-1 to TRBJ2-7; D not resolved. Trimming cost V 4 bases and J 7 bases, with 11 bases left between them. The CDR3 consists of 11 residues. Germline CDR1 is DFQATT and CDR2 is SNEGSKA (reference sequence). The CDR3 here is CSAKGSEEQYF. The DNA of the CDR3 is TGCAGTGCTAAGGGCTCGGAAGAGCAGTACTTC.

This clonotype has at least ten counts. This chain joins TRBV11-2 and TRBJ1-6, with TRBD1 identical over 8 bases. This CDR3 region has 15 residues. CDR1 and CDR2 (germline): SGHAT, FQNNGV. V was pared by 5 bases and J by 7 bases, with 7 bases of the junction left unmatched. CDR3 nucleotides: TGTGCCAGCAGCAGACAGGGGCCTACCAATTCACCCCTCCACTTT. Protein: CASSRQGPTNSPLHF. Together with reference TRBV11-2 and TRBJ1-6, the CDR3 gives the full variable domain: EAGVAQSPRYKIIEKRQSVAFWCNPISGHATLYWYQQILGQGPKLLIQFQNNGVVDDSQLPKDRFSAERLKGVDSTLKIQPAKLEDSAVYLCASSRQGPTNSPLHFGNGTRLTVT.

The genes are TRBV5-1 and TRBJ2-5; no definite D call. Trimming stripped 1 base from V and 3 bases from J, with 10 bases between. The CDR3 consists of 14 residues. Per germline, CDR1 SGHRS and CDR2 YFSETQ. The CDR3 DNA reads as TGCGCCAGCAGCTTGCTCCCTGGTGAAGAGACCCAGTACTTC. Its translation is CASSLLPGEETQYF.

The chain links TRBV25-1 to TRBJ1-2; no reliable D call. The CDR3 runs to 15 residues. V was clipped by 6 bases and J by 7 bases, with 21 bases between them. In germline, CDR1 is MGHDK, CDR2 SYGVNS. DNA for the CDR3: TGTGCCAGCAGCCCGACCGGGCCTGCCGGCGGTGGCTACACCTTC. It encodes CASSPTGPAGGGYTF.

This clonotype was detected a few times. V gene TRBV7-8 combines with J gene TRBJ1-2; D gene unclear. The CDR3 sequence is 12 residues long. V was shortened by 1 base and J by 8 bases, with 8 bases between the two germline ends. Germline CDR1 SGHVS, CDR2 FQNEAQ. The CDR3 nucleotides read TGTGCCAGCAGCTTAGGAGTTACCGGCTACACCTTC. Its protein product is CASSLGVTGYTF.

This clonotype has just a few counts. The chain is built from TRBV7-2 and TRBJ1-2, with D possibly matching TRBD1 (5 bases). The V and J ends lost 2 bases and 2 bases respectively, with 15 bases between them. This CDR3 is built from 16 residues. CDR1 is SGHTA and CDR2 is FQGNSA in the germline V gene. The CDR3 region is CASSLKGGGSNYGYTF. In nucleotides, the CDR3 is TGTGCCAGCAGCTTAAAGGGTGGGGGTTCGAACTATGGCTACACCTTC.

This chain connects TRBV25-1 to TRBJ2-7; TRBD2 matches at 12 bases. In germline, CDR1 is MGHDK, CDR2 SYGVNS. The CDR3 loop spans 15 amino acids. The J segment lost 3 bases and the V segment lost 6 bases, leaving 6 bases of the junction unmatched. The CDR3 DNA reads TGTGCCAGCAGACGGACTAGCGGGGCCTACTACGAGCAGTACTTC. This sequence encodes CASRRTSGAYYEQYF.

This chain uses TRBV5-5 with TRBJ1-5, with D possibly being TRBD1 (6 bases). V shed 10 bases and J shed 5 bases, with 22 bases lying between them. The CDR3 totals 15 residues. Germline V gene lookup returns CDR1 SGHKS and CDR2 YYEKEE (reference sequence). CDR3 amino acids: CAGQKGHPTDQPQHF. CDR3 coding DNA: TGTGCCGGCCAGAAGGGACACCCTACCGATCAGCCCCAGCATTTT.

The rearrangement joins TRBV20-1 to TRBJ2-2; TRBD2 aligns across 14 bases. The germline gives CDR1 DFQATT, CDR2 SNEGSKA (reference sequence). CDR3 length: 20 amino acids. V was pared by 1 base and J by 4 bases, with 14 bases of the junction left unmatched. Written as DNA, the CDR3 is TGCAGTGCTAGAGCGTTTCCTAGGACTAGCGGGGGGACCCTCACCGGGGAGCTGTTTTTT. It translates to CSARAFPRTSGGTLTGELFF.

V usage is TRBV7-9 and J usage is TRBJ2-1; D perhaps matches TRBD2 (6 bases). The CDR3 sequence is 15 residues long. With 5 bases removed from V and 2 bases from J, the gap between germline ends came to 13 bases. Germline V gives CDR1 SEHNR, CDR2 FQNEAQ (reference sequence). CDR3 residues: CASSGGRITYNEQFF. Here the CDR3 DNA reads TGTGCCAGCAGCGGAGGGCGAATCACCTACAATGAGCAGTTCTTC.

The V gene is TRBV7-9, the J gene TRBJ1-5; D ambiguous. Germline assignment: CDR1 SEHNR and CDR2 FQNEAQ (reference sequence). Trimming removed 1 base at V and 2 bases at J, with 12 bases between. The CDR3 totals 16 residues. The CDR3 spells CASSLGPDWGNQPQHF. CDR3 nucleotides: TGTGCCAGCAGCTTAGGTCCAGACTGGGGCAATCAGCCCCAGCATTTT. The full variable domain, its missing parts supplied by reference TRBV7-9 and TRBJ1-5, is DTGVSQNPRHKITKRGQNVTFRCDPISEHNRLYWYRQTLGQGPEFLTYFQNEAQLEKSRLLSDRFSAERPKGSFSTLEIQRTEQGDSAMYLCASSLGPDWGNQPQHFGDGTRLSIL.

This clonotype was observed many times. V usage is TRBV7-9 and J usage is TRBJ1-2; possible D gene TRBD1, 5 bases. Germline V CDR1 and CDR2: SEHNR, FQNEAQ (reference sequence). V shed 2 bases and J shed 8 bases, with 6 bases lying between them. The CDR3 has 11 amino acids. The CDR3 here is CASSLRGGYTF. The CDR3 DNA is TGTGCCAGCAGCTTACGGGGCGGCTACACCTTC. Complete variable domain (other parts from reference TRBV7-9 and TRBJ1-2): DTGVSQNPRHKITKRGQNVTFRCDPISEHNRLYWYRQTLGQGPEFLTYFQNEAQLEKSRLLSDRFSAERPKGSFSTLEIQRTEQGDSAMYLCASSLRGGYTFGSGTRLTVV.

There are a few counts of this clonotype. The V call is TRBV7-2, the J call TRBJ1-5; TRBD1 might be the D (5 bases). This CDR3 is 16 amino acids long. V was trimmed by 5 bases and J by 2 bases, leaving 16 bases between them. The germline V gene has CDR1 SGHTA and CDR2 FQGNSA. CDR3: CASSPWTQGGNQPQHF. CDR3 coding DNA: TGTGCCAGCAGCCCGTGGACTCAGGGCGGCAATCAGCCCCAGCATTTT.